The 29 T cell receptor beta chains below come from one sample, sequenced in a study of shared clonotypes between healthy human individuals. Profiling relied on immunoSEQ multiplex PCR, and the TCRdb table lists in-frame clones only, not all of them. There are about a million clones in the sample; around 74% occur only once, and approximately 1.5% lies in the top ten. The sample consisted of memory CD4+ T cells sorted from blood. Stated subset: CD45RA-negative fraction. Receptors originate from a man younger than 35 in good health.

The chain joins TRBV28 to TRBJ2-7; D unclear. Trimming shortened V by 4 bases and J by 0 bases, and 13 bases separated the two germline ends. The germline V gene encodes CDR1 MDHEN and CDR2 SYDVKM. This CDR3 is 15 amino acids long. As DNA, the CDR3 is TGTGCCAGCAGTTCCCCCGAAAAGCCCTCCTACGAGCAGTACTTC. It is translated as CASSSPEKPSYEQYF. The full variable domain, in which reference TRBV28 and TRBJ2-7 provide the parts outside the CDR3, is DVKVTQSSRYLVKRTGEKVFLECVQDMDHENMFWYRQDPGLGLRLIYFSYDVKMKEKGDIPEGYSVSREKKERFSLILESASTNQTSMYLCASSSPEKPSYEQYFGPGTRLTVT.

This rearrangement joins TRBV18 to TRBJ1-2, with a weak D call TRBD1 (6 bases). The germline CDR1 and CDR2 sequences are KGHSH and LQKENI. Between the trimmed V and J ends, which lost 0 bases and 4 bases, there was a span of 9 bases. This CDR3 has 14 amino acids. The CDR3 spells CASSPPVQGYGYTF. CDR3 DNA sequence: TGTGCCAGCTCACCACCGGTACAGGGCTATGGCTACACCTTC.

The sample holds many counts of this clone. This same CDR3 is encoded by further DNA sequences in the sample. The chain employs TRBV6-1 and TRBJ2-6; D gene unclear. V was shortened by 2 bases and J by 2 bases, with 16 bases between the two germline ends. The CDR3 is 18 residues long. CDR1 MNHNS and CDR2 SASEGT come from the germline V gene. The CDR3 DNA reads TGTGCCAGCAGTGAATACGGGCACAGTTGGCCTGGGGCCAACGTCCTGACTTTC. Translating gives CASSEYGHSWPGANVLTF.

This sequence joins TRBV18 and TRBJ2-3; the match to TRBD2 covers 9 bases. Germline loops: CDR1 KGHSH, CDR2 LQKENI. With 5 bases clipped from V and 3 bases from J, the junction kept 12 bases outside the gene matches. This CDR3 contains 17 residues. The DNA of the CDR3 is TGTGCCAGCTCATCGTCGATAGCGGGAGCCAGTACAGATACGCAGTATTTT. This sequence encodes CASSSSIAGASTDTQYF.

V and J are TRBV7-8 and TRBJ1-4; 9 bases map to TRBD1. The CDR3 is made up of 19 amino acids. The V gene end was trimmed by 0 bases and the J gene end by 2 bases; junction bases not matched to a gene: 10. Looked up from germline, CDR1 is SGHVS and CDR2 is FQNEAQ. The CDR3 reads CASSLARGQGASTNEKLFF. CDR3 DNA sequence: TGTGCCAGCAGCTTAGCGAGGGGACAGGGTGCTTCGACTAATGAAAAACTGTTTTTT.

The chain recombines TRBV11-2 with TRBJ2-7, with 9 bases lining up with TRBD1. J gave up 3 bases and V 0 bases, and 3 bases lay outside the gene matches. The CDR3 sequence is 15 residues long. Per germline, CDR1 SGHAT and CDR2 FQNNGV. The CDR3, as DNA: TGTGCCAGCAGCTTAGATGGGACAGGGAACTACGAGCAGTACTTC. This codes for CASSLDGTGNYEQYF.

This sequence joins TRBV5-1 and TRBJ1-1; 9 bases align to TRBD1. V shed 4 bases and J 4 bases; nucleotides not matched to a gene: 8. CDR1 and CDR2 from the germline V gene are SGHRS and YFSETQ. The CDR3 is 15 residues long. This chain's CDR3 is CASSDKTGGVTEAFF. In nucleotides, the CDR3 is TGCGCCAGCAGCGACAAGACAGGGGGGGTCACTGAAGCTTTCTTT.

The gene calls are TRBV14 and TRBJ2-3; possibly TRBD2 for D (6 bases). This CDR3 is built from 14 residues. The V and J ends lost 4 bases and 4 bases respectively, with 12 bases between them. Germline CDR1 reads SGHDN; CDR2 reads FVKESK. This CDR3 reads CASSRGLLPDTQYF. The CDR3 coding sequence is TGTGCCAGCAGCCGGGGACTGCTTCCAGATACGCAGTATTTT.

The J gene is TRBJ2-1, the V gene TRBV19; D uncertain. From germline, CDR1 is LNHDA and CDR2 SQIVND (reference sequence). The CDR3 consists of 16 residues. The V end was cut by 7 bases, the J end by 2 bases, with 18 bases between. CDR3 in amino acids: CASTPRTGTPYNEQFF. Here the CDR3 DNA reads TGTGCCAGTACCCCGCGCACGGGCACTCCCTACAATGAGCAGTTCTTC.

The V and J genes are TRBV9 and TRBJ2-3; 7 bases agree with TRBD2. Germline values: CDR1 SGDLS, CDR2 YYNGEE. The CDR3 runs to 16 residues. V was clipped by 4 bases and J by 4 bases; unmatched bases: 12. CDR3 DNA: TGTGCCAGCAGCCCCCGAAACGGGAGGCCTCCAGATACGCAGTATTTT. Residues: CASSPRNGRPPDTQYF.

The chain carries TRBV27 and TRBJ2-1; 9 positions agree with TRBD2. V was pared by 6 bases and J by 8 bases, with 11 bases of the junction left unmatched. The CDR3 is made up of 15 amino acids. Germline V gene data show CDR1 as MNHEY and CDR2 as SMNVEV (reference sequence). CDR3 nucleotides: TGTGCCAGCAGGCGGGGGGCTAGCGGGATATATGAGCAGTTCTTC. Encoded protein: CASRRGASGIYEQFF.

CDR3 nucleotide sequence: TGTGCTAGTGGTTTGGTATTGGGACAGGAACCTAACACCGGGGAGCTGTTTTTT. It codes for CASGLVLGQEPNTGELFF. The chain has TRBV12-5 and TRBJ2-2, with 8 bases fitting TRBD1. V lost 0 bases, J lost 2 bases, and 8 bases stayed unmatched. CDR1 and CDR2 (germline): LGHNT, FRNRAP. The CDR3 has 18 residues.

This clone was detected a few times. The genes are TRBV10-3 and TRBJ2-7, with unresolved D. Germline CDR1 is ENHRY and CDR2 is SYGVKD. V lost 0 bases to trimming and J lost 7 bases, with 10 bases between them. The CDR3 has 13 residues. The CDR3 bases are TGTGCCATCAGTGAGTCGACTGTGGAGGAGCAGTACTTC. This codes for CAISESTVEEQYF.

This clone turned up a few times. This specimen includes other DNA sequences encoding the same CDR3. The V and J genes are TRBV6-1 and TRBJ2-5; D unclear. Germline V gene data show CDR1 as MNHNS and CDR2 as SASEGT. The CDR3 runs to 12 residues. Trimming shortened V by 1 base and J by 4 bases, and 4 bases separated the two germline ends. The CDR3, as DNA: TGTGCCAGCAGTGAAGTCGGAGAGACCCAGTACTTC. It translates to CASSEVGETQYF.

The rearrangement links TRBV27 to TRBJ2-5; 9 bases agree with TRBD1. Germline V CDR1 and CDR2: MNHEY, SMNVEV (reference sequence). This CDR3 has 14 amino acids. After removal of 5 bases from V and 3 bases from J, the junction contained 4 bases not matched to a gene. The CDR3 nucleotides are TGTGCCAGCAGTACCGGGACAGGGAAAGAGACCCAGTACTTC. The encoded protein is CASSTGTGKETQYF.

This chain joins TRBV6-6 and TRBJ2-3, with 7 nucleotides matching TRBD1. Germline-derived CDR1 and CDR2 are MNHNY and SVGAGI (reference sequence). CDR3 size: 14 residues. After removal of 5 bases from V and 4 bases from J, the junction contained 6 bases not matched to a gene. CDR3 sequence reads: CASSRDSLSDTQYF. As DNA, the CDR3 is TGTGCCAGCAGTCGGGACAGTTTATCAGATACGCAGTATTTT.

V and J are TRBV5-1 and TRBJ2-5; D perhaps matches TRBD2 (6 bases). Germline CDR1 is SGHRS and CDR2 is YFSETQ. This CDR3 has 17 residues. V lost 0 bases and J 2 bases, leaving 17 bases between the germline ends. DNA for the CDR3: TGCGCCAGCAGCTTGGCACTCCCGGGAGCGGGTCAAGAGACCCAGTACTTC. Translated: CASSLALPGAGQETQYF.

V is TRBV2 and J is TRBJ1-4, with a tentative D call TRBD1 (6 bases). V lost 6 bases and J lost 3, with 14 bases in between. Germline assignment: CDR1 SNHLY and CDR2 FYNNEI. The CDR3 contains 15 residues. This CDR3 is CASRLTGFPNEKLFF. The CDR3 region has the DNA TGTGCCAGCAGATTAACAGGGTTCCCTAATGAAAAACTGTTTTTT.

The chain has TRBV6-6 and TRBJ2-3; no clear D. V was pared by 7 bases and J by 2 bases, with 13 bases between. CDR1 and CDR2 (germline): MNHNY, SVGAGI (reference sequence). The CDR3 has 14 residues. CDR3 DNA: TGTGCCAGCAAAAATATCCAAATCACAGATACGCAGTATTTT. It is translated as CASKNIQITDTQYF.

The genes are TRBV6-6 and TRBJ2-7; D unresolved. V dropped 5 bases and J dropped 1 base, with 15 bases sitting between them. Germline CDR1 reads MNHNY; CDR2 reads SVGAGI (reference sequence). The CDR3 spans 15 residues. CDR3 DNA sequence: TGTGCCAGCAGTCGTCCCAGTGGAGATTCCTACGAGCAGTACTTC. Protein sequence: CASSRPSGDSYEQYF.

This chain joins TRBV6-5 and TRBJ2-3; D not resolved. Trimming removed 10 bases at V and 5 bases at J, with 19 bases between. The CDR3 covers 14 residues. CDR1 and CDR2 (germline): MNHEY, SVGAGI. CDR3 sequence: CATKRQLSIDTQYF. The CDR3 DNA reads TGTGCCACCAAGCGCCAGCTGAGTATAGATACGCAGTATTTT.

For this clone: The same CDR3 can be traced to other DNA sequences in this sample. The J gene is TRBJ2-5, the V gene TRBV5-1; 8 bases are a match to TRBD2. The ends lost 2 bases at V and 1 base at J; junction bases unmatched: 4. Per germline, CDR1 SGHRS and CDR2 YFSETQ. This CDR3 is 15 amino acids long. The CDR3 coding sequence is TGCGCCAGCAGCTTACTCACTAGCGGCCAAGAGACCCAGTACTTC. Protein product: CASSLLTSGQETQYF.

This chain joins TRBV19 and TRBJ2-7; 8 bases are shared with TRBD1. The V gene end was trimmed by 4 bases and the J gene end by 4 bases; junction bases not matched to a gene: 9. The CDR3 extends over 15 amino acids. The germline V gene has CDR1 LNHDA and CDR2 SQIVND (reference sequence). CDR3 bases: TGTGCCAGTAGTACCTCCGGGACAGGTTATTACGAGCAGTACTTC. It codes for CASSTSGTGYYEQYF.

CDR3 DNA sequence: TGCGCCAGCAGCTTGGCAGGGGGTGTCACCGGGGAGCTGTTTTTT. Amino acid sequence: CASSLAGGVTGELFF. V usage is TRBV5-1 and J usage is TRBJ2-2, with 7 positions matching TRBD1. CDR3 length equals 15 residues. Per germline, CDR1 SGHRS and CDR2 YFSETQ. The V gene end was trimmed by 0 bases and the J gene end by 4 bases; junction bases not matched to a gene: 3.

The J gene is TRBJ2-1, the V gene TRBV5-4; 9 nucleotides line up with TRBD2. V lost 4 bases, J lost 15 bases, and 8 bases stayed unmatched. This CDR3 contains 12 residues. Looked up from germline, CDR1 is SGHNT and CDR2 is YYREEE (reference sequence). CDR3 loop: CASSGTSSIPFF. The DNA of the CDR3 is TGTGCCAGCAGCGGGACTAGCAGTATACCGTTCTTC.

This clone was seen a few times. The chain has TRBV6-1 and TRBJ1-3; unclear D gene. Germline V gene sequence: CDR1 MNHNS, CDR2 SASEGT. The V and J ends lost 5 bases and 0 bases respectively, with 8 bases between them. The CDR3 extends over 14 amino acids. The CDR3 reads CASSLVYSGNTIYF. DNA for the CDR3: TGTGCCAGCAGTCTAGTGTACTCTGGAAACACCATATATTTT.

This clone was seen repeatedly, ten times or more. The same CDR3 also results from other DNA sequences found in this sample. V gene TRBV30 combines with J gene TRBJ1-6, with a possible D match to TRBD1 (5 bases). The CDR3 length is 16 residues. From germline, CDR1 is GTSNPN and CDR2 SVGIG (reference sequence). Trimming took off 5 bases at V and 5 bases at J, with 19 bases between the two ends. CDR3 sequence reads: CAWGGLPGNDNSPLHF. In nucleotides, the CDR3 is TGTGCCTGGGGGGGACTCCCCGGGAACGATAATTCACCCCTCCACTTT.

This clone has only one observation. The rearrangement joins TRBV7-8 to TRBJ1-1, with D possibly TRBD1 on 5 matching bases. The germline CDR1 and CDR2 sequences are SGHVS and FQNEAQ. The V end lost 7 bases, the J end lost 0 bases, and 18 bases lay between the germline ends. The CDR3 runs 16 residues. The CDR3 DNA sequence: TGTGCCAGCAAAAAAACAACCGGGACCCTGAACACTGAAGCTTTCTTT. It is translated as CASKKTTGTLNTEAFF.

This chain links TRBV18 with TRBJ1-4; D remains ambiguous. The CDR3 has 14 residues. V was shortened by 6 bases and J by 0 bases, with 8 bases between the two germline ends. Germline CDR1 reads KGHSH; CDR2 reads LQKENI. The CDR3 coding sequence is TGTGCCAGCTCCCTAGGAGCAACTAATGAAAAACTGTTTTTT. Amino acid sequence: CASSLGATNEKLFF.